The sequence of this T cell receptor beta chain was determined in a study of T cells after somatic rescue of genetic block (dated by TCRdb to 2020 to 2022). Looking at the study overall: What the study looked at was long-term robustness, specifically in a T-cell system that came about through somatic rescue of a genetic block in T-cell development.

With regard to this clone: Its target antigen remains unknown. Within one base of it there is no much larger clone, and no base qualities were kept.

The germline V and J ends show losses of 0 bases and 0 bases respectively, and no gene match explains 4 bases of the junction. Reading from cysteine to phenylalanine, the CDR3 counts 17 amino acids. The read is trimmed to its CDR3 DNA, 51 bases read in frame from base 1. CDR1 and CDR2 (SGHVS, FNYEAQ) derive from the germline V gene. Receptor libraries were prepared by the immunoSEQ multiplex PCR assay. Imported from immuneACCESS, the table was reduced by TCRdb to in-frame sequences with V and J called. These copies leave out some clones; in studies compared against another copy, an unresolved V gene accounts for under half, and the cause of the remainder is not known. This sample comprises about 72,000 clones, roughly 93% of them detected only once. The leading ten clones occupy less than 3.5% of the sample.

Recombination linked TRBV7-6 to TRBJ1-1; the central 10 bases match TRBD1. Specimen: peripheral blood mononuclear cells (PBMCs). This clonotype was sampled from a man aged 25 to 40. In nucleotide form, the sequence is TGTGCCAGCAGCTTAGCGGACAGGGGGGCTATGAACACTGAAGCTTTCTTT. This encodes CASSLADRGAMNTEAFF.